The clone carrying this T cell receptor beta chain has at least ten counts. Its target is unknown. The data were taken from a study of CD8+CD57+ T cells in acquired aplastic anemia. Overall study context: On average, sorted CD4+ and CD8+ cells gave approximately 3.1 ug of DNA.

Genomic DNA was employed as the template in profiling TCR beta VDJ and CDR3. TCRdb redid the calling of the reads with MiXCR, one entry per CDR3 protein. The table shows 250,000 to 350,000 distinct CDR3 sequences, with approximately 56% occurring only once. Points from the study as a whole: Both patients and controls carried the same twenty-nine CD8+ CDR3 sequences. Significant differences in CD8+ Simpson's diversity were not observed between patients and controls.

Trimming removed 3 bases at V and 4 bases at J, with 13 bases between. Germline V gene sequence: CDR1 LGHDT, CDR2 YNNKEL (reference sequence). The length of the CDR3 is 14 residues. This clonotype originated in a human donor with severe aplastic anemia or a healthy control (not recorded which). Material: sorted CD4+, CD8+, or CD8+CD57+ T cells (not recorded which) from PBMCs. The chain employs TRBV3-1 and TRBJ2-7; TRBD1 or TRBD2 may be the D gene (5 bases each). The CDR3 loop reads CASSHPGTAYEQYF. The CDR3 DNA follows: TGTGCCAGCAGCCACCCGGGGACCGCATACGAGCAGTACTTC.